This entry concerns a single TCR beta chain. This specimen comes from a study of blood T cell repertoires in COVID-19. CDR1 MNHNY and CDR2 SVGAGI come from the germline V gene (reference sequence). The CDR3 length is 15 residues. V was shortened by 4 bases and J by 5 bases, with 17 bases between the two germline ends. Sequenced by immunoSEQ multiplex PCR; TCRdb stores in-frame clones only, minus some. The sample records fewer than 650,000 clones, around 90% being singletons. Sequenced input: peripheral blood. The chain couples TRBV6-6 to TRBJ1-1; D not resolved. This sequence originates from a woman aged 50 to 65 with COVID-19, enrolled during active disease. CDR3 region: CASSFPFGGRTEAFF. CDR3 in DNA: TGTGCCAGCAGTTTCCCCTTCGGAGGGCGAACTGAAGCTTTCTTT.